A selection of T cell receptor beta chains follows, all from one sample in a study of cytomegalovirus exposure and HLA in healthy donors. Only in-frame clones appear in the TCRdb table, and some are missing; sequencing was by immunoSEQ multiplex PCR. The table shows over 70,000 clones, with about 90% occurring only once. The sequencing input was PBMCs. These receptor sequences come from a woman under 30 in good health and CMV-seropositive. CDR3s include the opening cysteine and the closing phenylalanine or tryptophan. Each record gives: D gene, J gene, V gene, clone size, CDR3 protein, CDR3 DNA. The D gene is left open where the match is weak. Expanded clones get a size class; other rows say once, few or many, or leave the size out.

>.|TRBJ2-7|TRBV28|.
CASSSPGAGARYEQYF
TGTGCCAGCAGTTCCCCGGGGGCGGGAGCCAGGTACGAGCAGTACTTC
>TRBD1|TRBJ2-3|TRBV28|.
CASTLGTGRSDTQYF
TGTGCCAGCACCTTGGGGACAGGGAGATCCGATACGCAGTATTTT
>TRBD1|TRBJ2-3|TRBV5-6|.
CASSFRTGRTDTQYF
TGTGCCAGCAGCTTTAGGACAGGGAGGACAGATACGCAGTATTTT
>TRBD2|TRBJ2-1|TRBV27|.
CASSYRLAGRSNEQFF
TGTGCCAGCAGTTACCGTCTAGCGGGGAGATCCAATGAGCAGTTCTTC
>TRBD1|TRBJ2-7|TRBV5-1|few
CASSLGTGDEQYF
TGCGCCAGCAGCTTGGGAACAGGGGACGAGCAGTACTTC
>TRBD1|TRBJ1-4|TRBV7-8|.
CASSARTGPDEKLFF
TGTGCTAGCAGCGCCCGGACAGGGCCCGATGAAAAACTGTTTTTT
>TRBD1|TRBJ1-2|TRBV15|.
CATSRDGGRTGGNYGYTF
TGTGCCACCAGCAGAGATGGGGGGAGGACAGGGGGAAACTATGGCTACACCTTC
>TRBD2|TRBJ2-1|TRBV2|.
CASKAGTTDNEQFF
TGTGCCAGCAAAGCCGGGACTACTGACAATGAGCAGTTCTTC
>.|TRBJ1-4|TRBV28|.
CASSPRKPPEHEKLFF
TGTGCCAGCAGTCCAAGAAAGCCCCCCGAACATGAAAAACTGTTTTTT
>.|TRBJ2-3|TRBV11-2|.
CASSLGYDWETSTDTQYF
TGTGCCAGCAGCTTGGGATACGATTGGGAGACTAGCACAGATACGCAGTATTTT
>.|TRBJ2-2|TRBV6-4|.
CASSLSGGELFF
TGTGCCAGCAGTTTATCAGGCGGGGAGCTGTTTTTT
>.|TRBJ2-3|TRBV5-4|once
CASSLELDTQYF
TGTGCCAGCAGTCTAGAACTAGATACGCAGTATTTT
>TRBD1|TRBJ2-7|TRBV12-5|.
CASGLPSFYFRDRAYEQYF
TGTGCTAGTGGTTTGCCATCCTTCTACTTCCGGGACAGAGCGTACGAGCAGTACTTC
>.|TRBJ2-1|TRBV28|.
CASSPLAPAYNEQFF
TGTGCCAGCAGTCCTCTAGCGCCAGCCTACAATGAGCAGTTCTTC
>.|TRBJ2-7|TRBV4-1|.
CASSPSPGLVYEQYF
TGCGCCAGCAGCCCAAGTCCTGGTTTAGTCTACGAGCAGTACTTC
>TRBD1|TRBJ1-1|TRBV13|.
CASSSRDSPGTEAFF
TGTGCCAGCAGCTCCCGGGACAGTCCGGGCACTGAAGCTTTCTTT
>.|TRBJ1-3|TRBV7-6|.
CASSLDRQSSGNTIYF
TGTGCCAGCAGCTTAGACAGACAGAGCTCTGGAAACACCATATATTTT
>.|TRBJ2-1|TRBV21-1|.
CASSKVCQGPSGGEGEQFF
TGTGCCAGCAGTAAGGTTTGCCAGGGGCCCAGCGGGGGCGAGGGGGAGCAGTTCTTC
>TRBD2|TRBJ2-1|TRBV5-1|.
CASSLEAGTYNEQFF
TGCGCCAGCAGCTTGGAAGCGGGAACCTACAATGAGCAGTTCTTC
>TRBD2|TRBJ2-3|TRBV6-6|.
CASSYGGRGDTQYF
TGTGCCAGCAGTTATGGAGGGAGGGGAGATACGCAGTATTTT
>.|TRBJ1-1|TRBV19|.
CASSSEGIWGNTEAFF
TGTGCCAGTAGTAGCGAGGGAATATGGGGGAACACTGAAGCTTTCTTT
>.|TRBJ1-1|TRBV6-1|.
CATTRGTEAFF
TGTGCCACCACTCGGGGCACTGAAGCTTTCTTT
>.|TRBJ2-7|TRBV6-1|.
CASSPTVSYEQYF
TGTGCCAGCAGTCCGACAGTCTCCTACGAGCAGTACTTC
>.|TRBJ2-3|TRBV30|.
CAWTAPGTDTQYF
TGTGCCTGGACCGCTCCGGGGACAGATACGCAGTATTTT
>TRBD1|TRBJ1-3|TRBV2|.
CASSPRTGHYGNTIYF
TGTGCCAGCAGTCCAAGGACAGGGCATTATGGAAACACCATATATTTT
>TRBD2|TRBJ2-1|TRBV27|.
CASSLGGGADEQFF
TGTGCCAGCAGTTTAGGCGGGGGGGCCGATGAGCAGTTCTTC
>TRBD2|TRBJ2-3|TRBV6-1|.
CASNGGGQAEDTQYF
TGTGCCAGCAACGGGGGGGGGCAGGCCGAAGATACGCAGTATTTT
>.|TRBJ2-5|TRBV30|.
CAWSNQPRETQYF
TGTGCCTGGAGTAACCAACCTAGGGAGACCCAGTACTTC
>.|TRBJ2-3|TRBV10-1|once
CASSDAGDTQYF
TGCGCCAGCAGTGACGCCGGGGATACGCAGTATTTT
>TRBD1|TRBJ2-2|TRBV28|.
CAIDRDNTGELFF
TGTGCCATCGACAGGGACAACACCGGGGAGCTGTTTTTT
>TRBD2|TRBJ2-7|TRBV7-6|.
CASSLTSGAWEQYF
TGTGCCAGCAGCTTAACTAGCGGGGCCTGGGAGCAGTACTTC
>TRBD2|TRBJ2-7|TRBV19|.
CASSTTSGSTYEQYF
TGTGCCAGTAGCACCACTAGCGGGAGCACCTACGAGCAGTACTTC
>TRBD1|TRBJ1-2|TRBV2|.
CASSEGQGVIYGYTF
TGTGCCAGCAGTGAAGGACAGGGGGTGATCTATGGCTACACCTTC
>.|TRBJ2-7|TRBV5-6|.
CASSLGLEQYF
TGTGCCAGCAGCTTGGGTCTCGAGCAGTACTTC
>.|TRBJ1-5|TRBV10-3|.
CAISEGWGRVSQPQHF
TGTGCCATCAGTGAGGGATGGGGCAGGGTAAGTCAGCCCCAGCATTTT
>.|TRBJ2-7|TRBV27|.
CASSFWSGATEQYF
TGTGCCAGCAGTTTTTGGTCAGGGGCTACAGAGCAGTACTTC
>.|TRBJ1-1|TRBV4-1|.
CASSQGGARTEAFF
TGCGCCAGCAGCCAAGGGGGCGCGAGGACTGAAGCTTTCTTT
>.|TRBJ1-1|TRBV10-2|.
CASNSRASTEAFF
TGCGCCAGCAATTCTCGAGCAAGCACTGAAGCTTTCTTT
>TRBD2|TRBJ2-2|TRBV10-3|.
CAISTSGTSGSWTGELFF
TGTGCCATCAGTACCTCCGGGACTAGCGGGAGTTGGACCGGGGAGCTGTTTTTT
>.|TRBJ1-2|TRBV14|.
CASSQQTLGYGYTF
TGTGCCAGCAGCCAACAGACTCTTGGCTATGGCTACACCTTC
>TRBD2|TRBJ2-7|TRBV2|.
CASSTWMGRLAGVEQYF
TGTGCCAGCAGTACCTGGATGGGGAGACTAGCGGGAGTCGAGCAGTACTTC
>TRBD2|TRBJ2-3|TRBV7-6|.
CASSLRLAGGSDTQYF
TGTGCCAGCAGCCTTCGACTAGCGGGGGGGTCAGATACGCAGTATTTT
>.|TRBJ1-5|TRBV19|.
CASSIVAGNQPQHF
TGTGCCAGTAGTATAGTGGCGGGGAATCAGCCCCAGCATTTT
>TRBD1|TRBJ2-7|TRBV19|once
CASSPIDRGLYEQYF
TGTGCCAGTAGTCCTATAGACAGGGGTCTCTACGAGCAGTACTTC
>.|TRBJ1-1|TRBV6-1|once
CASSVQGSTEAFF
TGTGCCAGCAGTGTACAGGGCTCGACTGAAGCTTTCTTT
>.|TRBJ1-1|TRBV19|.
CASSRRREISEAFF
TGTGCCAGTAGTAGGAGACGAGAAATAAGTGAAGCTTTCTTT
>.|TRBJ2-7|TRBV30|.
CAWSALKGGEQYF
TGTGCCTGGAGTGCTCTAAAGGGAGGCGAGCAGTACTTC
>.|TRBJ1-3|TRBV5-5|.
CATTGQPTFHSGNTIYF
TGTGCCACCACCGGACAGCCCACCTTCCACTCTGGAAACACCATATATTTT
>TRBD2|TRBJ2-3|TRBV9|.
CASSLRGGGAGPDTQYF
TGTGCCAGCAGCCTTAGGGGCGGGGGGGCCGGCCCGGATACGCAGTATTTT
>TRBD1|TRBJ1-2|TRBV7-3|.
CASSPGTRTGIKFRYGYTF
TGTGCCAGCAGCCCCGGCACAAGGACAGGGATAAAATTTCGGTATGGCTACACCTTC
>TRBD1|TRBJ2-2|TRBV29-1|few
CSVPGQGRNGELFF
TGCAGCGTCCCGGGACAGGGGCGTAACGGGGAGCTGTTTTTT
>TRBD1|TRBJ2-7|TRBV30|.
CAWTAGDRGNEQYF
TGTGCCTGGACGGCCGGGGACAGGGGAAACGAGCAGTACTTC
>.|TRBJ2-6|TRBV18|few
CASSPAVTTSGANVLTF
TGTGCCAGCTCACCAGCAGTGACAACCTCTGGGGCCAACGTCCTGACTTTC
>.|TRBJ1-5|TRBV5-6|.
CASSQAGIPNQPQHF
TGTGCCAGCAGCCAGGCCGGGATACCAAATCAGCCCCAGCATTTT
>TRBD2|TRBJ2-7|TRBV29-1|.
CSVSPGLDQDEQYF
TGCAGCGTTTCGCCGGGACTAGACCAGGACGAGCAGTACTTC